The 23 T cell receptor beta chains listed next were all sequenced from one sample in a study of T cell changes during pregnancy in multiple sclerosis. Libraries were prepared by immunoSEQ multiplex PCR; TCRdb keeps only in-frame clonotypes and omits some of them. The sample has 75,000 to 100,000 clones, approximately 92% seen once. Sequenced material: peripheral blood, taken after pregnancy. Receptors originate from a female donor with multiple sclerosis, enrolled in a pregnancy study.

The chain employs TRBV7-9 and TRBJ2-7, with 7 bases lining up with TRBD2. CDR3 length: 13 residues. The V segment lost 2 bases and the J segment 6 bases; nucleotides outside the gene matches: 4. Germline CDR1 is SEHNR and CDR2 is FQNEAQ (reference sequence). CDR3 amino acids: CASSLWTRSEQYF. CDR3 bases: TGTGCCAGCAGCTTATGGACTAGGAGCGAGCAGTACTTC.

The CDR3 sequence: CASSQLMEGASNYGYTF. DNA of the CDR3: TGCGCCAGCAGCCAGCTTATGGAGGGGGCGTCGAACTATGGCTACACCTTC. This chain joins TRBV4-1 and TRBJ1-2; TRBD1 aligns across 7 bases. Trimming at V came to 3 bases and at J to 2 bases, leaving 12 bases not matched to a gene. The CDR3 length is 17 residues. Germline CDR1 MGHRA, CDR2 YSYEKL.

The J gene is TRBJ2-7, the V gene TRBV4-2; 9 bases fit TRBD1. There are 15 residues in the CDR3. After removal of 5 bases from V and 2 bases from J, the junction contained 7 bases not matched to a gene. The germline V gene has CDR1 LGHNA and CDR2 YNFKEQ. CDR3 protein: CASSYGTGSPYEQYF. As DNA, the CDR3 is TGTGCCAGCAGCTACGGGACAGGGAGTCCCTACGAGCAGTACTTC.

This clone was seen once. The V gene is TRBV5-5, the J gene TRBJ1-2; no clear D gene. V was cut by 2 bases and J by 0 bases, with 20 bases left in between. The CDR3 totals 18 residues. Germline CDR1 is SGHKS and CDR2 is YYEKEE (reference sequence). CDR3 sequence reads: CASSFSLLPSPSNYGYTF. In DNA, the CDR3 is TGTGCCAGCAGCTTTTCGCTCCTTCCGAGCCCCTCTAACTATGGCTACACCTTC.

V is TRBV5-1 and J is TRBJ2-1, with D perhaps TRBD2 (6 bases). CDR1 is SGHRS and CDR2 is YFSETQ in the germline V gene. Between the trimmed V and J ends, which lost 0 bases and 0 bases, there was a span of 13 bases. This CDR3 comprises 17 residues. The CDR3 sequence: CASSLAGLTSSYNEQFF. The CDR3 nucleotides are TGCGCCAGCAGCTTGGCGGGACTCACAAGCTCCTACAATGAGCAGTTCTTC. Together with reference TRBV5-1 and TRBJ2-1, the CDR3 gives the full variable domain: KAGVTQTPRYLIKTRGQQVTLSCSPISGHRSVSWYQQTPGQGLQFLFEYFSETQRNKGNFPGRFSGRQFSNSRSEMNVSTLELGDSALYLCASSLAGLTSSYNEQFFGPGTRLTVL.

The rearrangement uses TRBV7-2 and TRBJ1-6; a weak D match, TRBD1 (6 bases). The germline V gene encodes CDR1 SGHTA and CDR2 FQGNSA. The ends were cut back, 6 bases at V and 7 bases at J, with 13 bases in the middle. The CDR3 has 14 amino acids. The CDR3, as DNA: TGTGCCAGCAGGAACAGGGAACTCAATTCACCCCTCCACTTT. This codes for CASRNRELNSPLHF.

This clone has just a few counts. This chain uses TRBV27 with TRBJ1-2, with 7 bases fitting TRBD1. Germline trimming cut 0 bases from V and 10 bases from J; bases unmatched to any gene: 14. The CDR3 runs to 16 residues. The germline gives CDR1 MNHEY, CDR2 SMNVEV (reference sequence). In DNA form, the CDR3 reads TGTGCCAGCAGTTTATCCCCATTCGACAGGGCAATTGTCTACACCTTC. It encodes CASSLSPFDRAIVYTF.

The CDR3 DNA reads TGTGCCATCAGGGACCCGGGACAGGCGACTAACTATGGCTACACCTTC. As protein: CAIRDPGQATNYGYTF. V and J are TRBV10-3 and TRBJ1-2, with 8 nucleotides matching TRBD1. The V segment lost 6 bases and the J segment 0 bases; nucleotides outside the gene matches: 9. Germline V CDR1 and CDR2: ENHRY, SYGVKD. This CDR3 is 16 amino acids long.

This chain connects TRBV7-8 to TRBJ2-3; no clear D. This CDR3 spans 14 amino acids. In germline, CDR1 is SGHVS, CDR2 FQNEAQ. The V gene lost 0 bases and the J gene lost 0 bases, with 4 bases spanning the gap. The CDR3 sequence: CASSLAESTDTQYF. CDR3 DNA: TGTGCCAGCAGCTTAGCAGAGAGCACAGATACGCAGTATTTT.

The CDR3 loop reads CASTGTGGYGYTF. The CDR3 nucleotides are TGCGCCAGTACCGGGACAGGGGGCTATGGCTACACCTTC. The chain combines TRBV10-1 with TRBJ1-2; TRBD1 agrees at 11 bases. Per germline, CDR1 WNHNN and CDR2 SYGVQD (reference sequence). This CDR3 region has 13 residues. The trim removed 9 bases at V and 4 bases at J, leaving 4 bases unmatched.

The chain recombines TRBV30 with TRBJ1-5; 10 nucleotides align to TRBD1. The trim removed 5 bases at V and 6 bases at J, leaving 4 bases unmatched. Germline V gene sequence: CDR1 GTSNPN, CDR2 SVGIG (reference sequence). The CDR3 runs to 13 residues. The CDR3 sequence is CAWADRGLQPQHF. In nucleotides, the CDR3 is TGTGCCTGGGCAGACAGGGGGCTTCAGCCCCAGCATTTT.

This clone is a singleton in its sample. The chain joins TRBV6-1 to TRBJ2-7; TRBD2 agrees at 7 bases. V was pared by 2 bases and J by 2 bases, with 3 bases of the junction left unmatched. The germline V gene encodes CDR1 MNHNS and CDR2 SASEGT. CDR3 length: 14 residues. The CDR3 DNA is TGTGCCAGCAGTGAATGGGGGGGTACCTACGAGCAGTACTTC. Translated: CASSEWGGTYEQYF.

The chain carries TRBV5-1 and TRBJ2-6; a possible D gene is TRBD1 (6 bases). Germline loops: CDR1 SGHRS, CDR2 YFSETQ. CDR3 size: 18 residues. V was cut by 3 bases and J by 0 bases, with 16 bases left in between. CDR3 region: CASSSRDMRSSGANVLTF. CDR3 in DNA: TGCGCCAGCAGCTCCCGGGACATGAGAAGCTCTGGGGCCAACGTCCTGACTTTC. Drawing the rest from reference TRBV5-1 and TRBJ2-6, the complete variable domain is KAGVTQTPRYLIKTRGQQVTLSCSPISGHRSVSWYQQTPGQGLQFLFEYFSETQRNKGNFPGRFSGRQFSNSRSEMNVSTLELGDSALYLCASSSRDMRSSGANVLTFGAGSRLTVL.

This clone was detected once. The CDR3: CASSIPGAGANQPQHF. CDR3 nucleotide sequence: TGTGCCAGTAGTATCCCAGGGGCTGGGGCCAATCAGCCCCAGCATTTT. This chain uses TRBV19 with TRBJ1-5, with TRBD1 as a possible D gene (6 bases). Germline CDR1 reads LNHDA; CDR2 reads SQIVND (reference sequence). The CDR3 runs 16 residues. Trimming pared 3 bases from V and 3 bases from J, leaving 15 bases between.

Written as DNA, the CDR3 is TGTGCCAGCAGCTCCCAACAGGGTAACTATGGCTACACCTTC. It encodes CASSSQQGNYGYTF. The chain is built from TRBV7-9 and TRBJ1-2; D might be TRBD1 (6 bases). The CDR3 is made up of 14 amino acids. The germline V and J ends were trimmed by 4 bases and 1 base, with 10 bases remaining between them. CDR1 is SEHNR, CDR2 FQNEAQ, per germline (reference sequence).

The chain carries TRBV6-4 and TRBJ1-2; no reliable D call. Trimming pared 2 bases from V and 8 bases from J, leaving 12 bases between. The CDR3 loop spans 13 amino acids. Germline V gene sequence: CDR1 MRHNA, CDR2 SNTAGT. DNA for the CDR3: TGTGCCAGCAGTGACCCGGCCAGGAAGGGCTACACCTTC. Its protein is CASSDPARKGYTF.

The chain has TRBV7-2 and TRBJ2-7; the match to TRBD2 covers 8 bases. CDR1 is SGHTA and CDR2 is FQGNSA in the germline V gene. V lost 3 bases, J lost 5 bases, and 6 bases stayed unmatched. This CDR3 spans 14 amino acids. This CDR3 is CASSFPKRGNEQYF. In DNA form, the CDR3 reads TGTGCCAGCAGCTTTCCCAAGCGGGGGAACGAGCAGTACTTC.

This clone was found once. The chain is built from TRBV5-1 and TRBJ1-2, with D hard to call. V shed 1 base and J shed 8 bases, with 12 bases lying between them. This CDR3 contains 13 residues. The germline V gene encodes CDR1 SGHRS and CDR2 YFSETQ. The CDR3 DNA sequence: TGCGCCAGCAGCTTGCTCCCGGGGTCAGGCTACACCTTC. Amino acids: CASSLLPGSGYTF.

This sequence joins TRBV4-3 and TRBJ1-3; possible D gene TRBD1, 5 bases. The CDR3 spans 15 residues. V was trimmed by 8 bases and J by 1 base, leaving 15 bases between them. Germline V CDR1 and CDR2: LGHNA, YSLEER. The CDR3 loop reads CASSPDISSGNTIYF. The CDR3 nucleotides are TGCGCCAGCTCTCCGGACATATCTTCTGGAAACACCATATATTTT.

V is TRBV5-1 and J is TRBJ2-5; 9 bases align to TRBD1. The germline CDR1 and CDR2 sequences are SGHRS and YFSETQ. V dropped 5 bases and J dropped 3; count of bases not matched to a gene: 11. The CDR3 spans 16 residues. CDR3 sequence (DNA): TGCGCCAGCAGTCCTTATCCGGGACAGGGCGAAGAGACCCAGTACTTC. It codes for CASSPYPGQGEETQYF.

This chain connects TRBV5-1 to TRBJ1-2; 7 bases agree with TRBD1. Germline CDR1 reads SGHRS; CDR2 reads YFSETQ. The CDR3 is 13 residues long. Unmatched junction bases numbered 6, after V lost 3 bases and J lost 7 bases. Here the CDR3 DNA reads TGCGCCAGCAGCTCGCAGGGGGACTCTGGCTACACCTTC. Its protein is CASSSQGDSGYTF.

The J gene is TRBJ2-1, the V gene TRBV7-2; TRBD2 is a possible D gene (7 bases). The V end lost 5 bases, the J end lost 2 bases, and 19 bases lay between the germline ends. This CDR3 has 17 residues. In germline, CDR1 is SGHTA, CDR2 FQGNSA. The CDR3 nucleotides are TGTGCCAGCAGCAGACTCGGCGGGGGCCCCACCTACAATGAGCAGTTCTTC. As protein: CASSRLGGGPTYNEQFF. The whole variable domain, remainder taken from reference TRBV7-2 and TRBJ2-1, is GAGVSQSPSNKVTEKGKDVELRCDPISGHTALYWYRQSLGQGLEFLIYFQGNSAPDKSGLPSDRFSAERTGGSVSTLTIQRTQQEDSAVYLCASSRLGGGPTYNEQFFGPGTRLTVL.

This rearrangement joins TRBV4-1 to TRBJ2-2; D possibly corresponds to TRBD1 (6 bases). V was trimmed by 5 bases and J by 4 bases, leaving 8 bases between them. This CDR3 has 13 residues. Looked up from germline, CDR1 is MGHRA and CDR2 is YSYEKL. The CDR3 DNA reads as TGCGCCAGCAGCTCAGGGGCCACCGGGGAGCTGTTTTTT. Translated, it gives CASSSGATGELFF.